A single sample gave rise to the 11 T cell receptor beta chains below, sequenced in a study of T cells in Graves' hyperthyroidism and ophthalmopathy. RNA transcripts were the template for amplifying TCR beta CDR3 regions. A set of HTBI primers served as the primers for a first-round RT-PCR of the TCR CDR3. TCRdb analysed the multiplex PCR reads with MiXCR anew, one entry per CDR3 protein. Counted here are a few hundred thousand distinct CDR3 sequences, over 45% occurring once; the ten biggest clones make up about two fifths. Sequenced input: peripheral blood or thyroid tissue (not recorded which). These receptors were taken from an adult woman with Graves' disease, either hyperthyroidism or ophthalmopathy (not recorded which).

The chain uses TRBV10-3 and TRBJ1-4; D remains ambiguous. Germline V lookup: CDR1 ENHRY, CDR2 SYGVKD. The CDR3 spans 14 residues. Trimming pared 6 bases from V and 5 bases from J, leaving 13 bases between. The CDR3 spells CAIRGGRENEKLFF. The DNA for the CDR3 is TGTGCCATCAGGGGAGGACGGGAAAATGAAAAACTGTTTTTT.

The rearrangement uses TRBV29-1 and TRBJ1-6; D call uncertain. The ends were cut back, 4 bases at V and 9 bases at J, with 13 bases in the middle. From germline, CDR1 is SQVTM and CDR2 ANQGSEA. The CDR3 length is 13 residues. The CDR3 spells CSVGAGPTSPLHF. CDR3 coding DNA: TGCAGCGTTGGGGCGGGCCCAACTTCACCCCTCCACTTT.

As to this clonotype: One junction end does not reproduce the germline sequence, and a read error may be involved. The rearrangement links TRBV7-2 to TRBJ1-4; TRBD1 agrees at 7 bases. The CDR3 has 13 residues. Germline CDR1 is SGHTA and CDR2 is FQGNSA. The CDR3 is CASRLGTVEKLSF. DNA of the CDR3: TGTGCCAGCAGACTTGGGACAGTCGAAAAACTGTCTTTT.

The J gene is TRBJ2-7, the V gene TRBV11-2; D is possibly TRBD1 (6 bases). The CDR3 totals 14 residues. V lost 2 bases and J 6 bases, leaving 14 bases between the germline ends. Per germline, CDR1 SGHAT and CDR2 FQNNGV. The DNA for the CDR3 is TGTGCCAGCAGCTTATCACAGGGCAATGGCGAGCAGTACTTC. It encodes CASSLSQGNGEQYF.

Only a few counts were recorded for this clonotype. The rearrangement uses TRBV28 and TRBJ1-1; D unresolved. CDR3 length: 12 amino acids. Germline V gene sequence: CDR1 MDHEN, CDR2 SYDVKM. Trimming left V 5 bases short and J 10 bases short, with 14 bases between. CDR3 DNA: TGTGCCAGCAGTCCGAGGGTGTTAGGAGCTTTCTTT. Its translation: CASSPRVLGAFF.

This clonotype came up many times. CDR3 in DNA: TGTGCCATCAGTGTGGGGTCCACCGGGGAGCTGTTTTTT. Its protein is CAISVGSTGELFF. The V and J genes are TRBV10-3 and TRBJ2-2; D uncertain. Germline loops: CDR1 ENHRY, CDR2 SYGVKD. This CDR3 contains 13 residues. V lost 4 bases and J 4 bases, leaving 7 bases between the germline ends.

This clonotype was seen many times. The chain links TRBV5-8 to TRBJ2-7; 8 bases align to TRBD2. The CDR3 has 15 residues. The trim removed 4 bases at V and 1 base at J, leaving 7 bases unmatched. CDR1 SGHTS and CDR2 YDEGEE come from the germline V gene. CDR3 nucleotide sequence: TGTGCCAGCAGCCTTATGCCGGGGGGGTCCTACGAGCAGTACTTC. Translating gives CASSLMPGGSYEQYF. Complete variable domain (other parts from reference TRBV5-8 and TRBJ2-7): EAGVTQSPTHLIKTRGQQATLRCSPISGHTSVYWYQQALGLGLQFLLWYDEGEERNRGNFPPRFSGRQFPNYSSELNVNALELEDSALYLCASSLMPGGSYEQYFGPGTRLTVT.

This sequence joins TRBV20-1 and TRBJ1-2, with D perhaps matching TRBD1 (5 bases). CDR3 length: 17 amino acids. From germline, CDR1 is DFQATT and CDR2 SNEGSKA (reference sequence). V was cut by 4 bases and J by 6 bases, with 27 bases left in between. This CDR3 reads CSATDTRNTSGDDGYTF. DNA for the CDR3: TGCAGTGCTACGGACACCAGGAATACTTCCGGGGACGATGGCTACACCTTC.

The chain joins TRBV15 to TRBJ2-7; the D gene is possibly TRBD2 (5 bases). V was cut by 5 bases and J by 0 bases, with 14 bases left in between. This CDR3 is built from 15 residues. CDR1 and CDR2 (germline): LNHNV, YYDKDF (reference sequence). As DNA, the CDR3 is TGTGCCACCAGCCCCGAAGATGGGAGCTCCTACGAGCAGTACTTC. Translating it yields CATSPEDGSSYEQYF.

This clonotype was picked up many times. The J gene is TRBJ2-7, the V gene TRBV4-1, with TRBD2 identical over 11 bases. With V trimmed by 0 bases and J by 2 bases, 9 bases remained unmatched. The CDR3 sequence is 18 residues long. Per germline, CDR1 MGHRA and CDR2 YSYEKL. CDR3 sequence: CASSQDIVPSGRTYEQYF. For the CDR3, the DNA is TGCGCCAGCAGCCAAGATATTGTGCCTAGCGGGAGGACCTACGAGCAGTACTTC.

V is TRBV7-9 and J is TRBJ2-5; 7 nucleotides align to TRBD2. Unmatched junction bases numbered 10, after V lost 5 bases and J lost 7 bases. Germline V gene sequence: CDR1 SEHNR, CDR2 FQNEAQ (reference sequence). The CDR3 has 14 amino acids. CDR3 residues: CASSPPSGRGTQYF. The CDR3 bases are TGTGCCAGCAGCCCCCCTAGCGGCCGAGGGACCCAGTACTTC.